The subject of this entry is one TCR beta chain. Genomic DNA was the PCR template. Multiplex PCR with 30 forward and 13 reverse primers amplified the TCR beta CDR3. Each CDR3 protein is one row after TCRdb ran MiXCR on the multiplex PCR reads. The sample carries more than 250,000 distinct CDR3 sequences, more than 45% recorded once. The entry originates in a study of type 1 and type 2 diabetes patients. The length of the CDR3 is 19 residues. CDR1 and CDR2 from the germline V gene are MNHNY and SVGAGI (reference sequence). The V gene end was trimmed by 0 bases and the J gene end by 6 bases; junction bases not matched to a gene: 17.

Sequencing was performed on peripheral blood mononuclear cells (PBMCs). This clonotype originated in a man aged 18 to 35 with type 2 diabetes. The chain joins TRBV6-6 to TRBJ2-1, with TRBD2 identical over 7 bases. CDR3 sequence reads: CASSYSGLRIDKVGNEQFF. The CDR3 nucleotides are TGTGCCAGCAGTTACTCGGGACTACGGATAGATAAAGTAGGCAATGAGCAGTTCTTC.